This entry concerns a single T cell receptor (beta chain). The germline V and J ends were trimmed by 8 bases and 0 bases, with 10 bases remaining between them. The CDR3 totals 13 residues. Germline values: CDR1 MNHEY, CDR2 SMNVEV (reference sequence). This specimen comes from a study of blood T cell repertoires in COVID-19. The wider study: Sites in the United States, Italy and Spain provided acute and convalescent COVID-19 samples. PBMCs, B-cell-depleted T cells, or T cells were the source of the cDNA or gDNA that made up the material.

Original data processing: For nucleated cells, counts were estimated from reference gene primer amplification. TCRdb's table, derived via immunoSEQ multiplex PCR, lists solely in-frame clones and lacks some. That table gives V, J and clone size, and the DNA gave D and trimming. Of 250,000 to 300,000 clones listed, 81% were seen once; the top ten hold over 2.5%. Source material: peripheral blood. The chain joins TRBV27 to TRBJ1-2, with D possibly TRBD1 on 6 matching bases. The receptor was derived from a woman in her sixties or seventies with active or convalescent COVID-19. Here the CDR3 reads CASRTVSNYGYTF. In nucleotides, the CDR3 is TGTGCCAGCCGGACAGTGTCTAACTATGGCTACACCTTC.